This T cell receptor beta chain was observed in a study of sequential checkpoint blockade in melanoma. Measured with immunoSEQ multiplex PCR; TCRdb has only the in-frame clones, and not every one. The sample includes roughly 8,500 clones, more than 20% of them seen just once. Whole-study findings and limits: Patients with week-13 increases in T-cell fraction and clonality benefited about 30 times more often. Response in arm A was associated with pretreatment TIL clonality.

The treatment here: randomized to nivolumab then ipilimumab (arm A) or the reverse (arm B). V dropped 0 bases and J dropped 6 bases, with 9 bases sitting between them. The CDR3 runs to 14 residues. Germline CDR1 SGHRS, CDR2 YFSETQ. The sample holds one count of this clone. The antigen is unknown. Sequencing was performed on tumor tissue (inferred from file names), taken from a patient given nivolumab and ipilimumab in sequence. The chain combines TRBV5-1 with TRBJ1-4, with D unresolved. This receptor was taken from a human donor with melanoma. The CDR3 spells CASSLALGDEKLFF. Here the CDR3 DNA reads TGCGCCAGCAGCTTGGCGCTCGGTGATGAAAAACTGTTTTTT. The full variable domain, with the rest looked up from reference TRBV5-1 and TRBJ1-4, is KAGVTQTPRYLIKTRGQQVTLSCSPISGHRSVSWYQQTPGQGLQFLFEYFSETQRNKGNFPGRFSGRQFSNSRSEMNVSTLELGDSALYLCASSLALGDEKLFFGSGTQLSVL.